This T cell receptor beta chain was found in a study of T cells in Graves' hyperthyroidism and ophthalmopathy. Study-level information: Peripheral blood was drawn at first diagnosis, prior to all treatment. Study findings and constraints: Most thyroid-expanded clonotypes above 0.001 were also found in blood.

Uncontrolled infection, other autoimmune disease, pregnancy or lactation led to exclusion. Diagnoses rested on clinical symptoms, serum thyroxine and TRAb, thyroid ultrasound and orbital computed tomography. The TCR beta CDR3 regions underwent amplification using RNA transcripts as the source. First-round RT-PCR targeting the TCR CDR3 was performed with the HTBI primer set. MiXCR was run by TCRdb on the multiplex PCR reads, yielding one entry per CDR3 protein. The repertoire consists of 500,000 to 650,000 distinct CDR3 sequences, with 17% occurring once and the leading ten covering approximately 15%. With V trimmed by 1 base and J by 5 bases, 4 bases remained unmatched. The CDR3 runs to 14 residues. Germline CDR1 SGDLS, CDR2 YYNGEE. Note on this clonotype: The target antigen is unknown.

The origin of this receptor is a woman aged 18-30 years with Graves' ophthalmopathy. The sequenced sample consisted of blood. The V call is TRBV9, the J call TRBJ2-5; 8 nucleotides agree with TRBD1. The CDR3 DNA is TGTGCCAGCAGCGTACAGGGGGCTGGGGAGACCCAGTACTTC. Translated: CASSVQGAGETQYF.